This entry features one T cell receptor (beta chain) sequence. The sample comes from a study of blood T cell repertoires in COVID-19. Between the trimmed V and J ends, which lost 2 bases and 3 bases, there was a span of 12 bases. The germline V gene encodes CDR1 SGHRS and CDR2 YFSETQ. CDR3 length: 14 amino acids. Using immunoSEQ multiplex PCR, the repertoire was profiled, and TCRdb retains in-frame clones only, with some absent. The data hold around 390,000 clones, with about 87% observed a single time. This TCR was sampled from a woman aged 45-65 years who had recovered from COVID-19. This chain joins TRBV5-1 and TRBJ2-7; TRBD1 is a possible D gene (7 bases). Sequencing used PBMCs or T cells enriched from blood (not recorded which). CDR3 in amino acids: CASSFSGGNYEQYF. The CDR3 bases are TGCGCCAGCAGCTTCTCAGGGGGGAACTACGAGCAGTACTTC.